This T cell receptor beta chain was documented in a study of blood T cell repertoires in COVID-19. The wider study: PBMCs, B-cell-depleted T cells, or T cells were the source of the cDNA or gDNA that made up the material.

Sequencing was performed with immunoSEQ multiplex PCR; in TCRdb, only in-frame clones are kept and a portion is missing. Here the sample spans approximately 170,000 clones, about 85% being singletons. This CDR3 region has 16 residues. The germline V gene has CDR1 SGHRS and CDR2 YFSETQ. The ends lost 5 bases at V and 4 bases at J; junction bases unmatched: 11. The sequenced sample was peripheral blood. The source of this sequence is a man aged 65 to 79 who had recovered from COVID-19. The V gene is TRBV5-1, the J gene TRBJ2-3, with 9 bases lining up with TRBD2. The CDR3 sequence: CASSYIAGVLPDTQYF. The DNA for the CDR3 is TGCGCCAGCAGTTACATAGCGGGAGTCCTCCCAGATACGCAGTATTTT.